These 21 T cell receptor beta chains came from one sample sequenced in a study of blood T cell repertoires in COVID-19. This table comes from immunoSEQ multiplex PCR, and its TCRdb copy is limited to in-frame clones, with some not included. The data hold 70,000 or so clones, with over 80% observed a single time. The sample was peripheral blood. The receptor set was obtained from a man aged 50-59 years with COVID-19, enrolled during active disease.

V is TRBV30 and J is TRBJ1-6, with a possible D match to TRBD1 (5 bases). The CDR3 spans 15 residues. CDR1 is GTSNPN and CDR2 is SVGIG in the germline V gene (reference sequence). Trimming pared 4 bases from V and 10 bases from J, leaving 20 bases between. CDR3 sequence reads: CAWTDGGGMGSPLHF. As DNA, the CDR3 is TGTGCCTGGACCGACGGGGGGGGGATGGGGTCACCCCTCCACTTT.

This chain connects TRBV5-1 to TRBJ2-5; TRBD1 matches at 8 bases. The CDR3 has 15 amino acids. Germline loops: CDR1 SGHRS, CDR2 YFSETQ. V shed 0 bases and J 5 bases; nucleotides not matched to a gene: 6. The CDR3 DNA reads TGCGCCAGCAGCTTGGAGGCAGGGGGCCGTGAGACCCAGTACTTC. This codes for CASSLEAGGRETQYF.

This chain connects TRBV11-3 to TRBJ2-1, with 8 bases that match TRBD1. Trimming at V came to 2 bases and at J to 7 bases, leaving 7 bases not matched to a gene. The CDR3 sequence is 15 residues long. From germline, CDR1 is SGHNT and CDR2 YENEEA. CDR3 loop: CASSLRTGLGNEQFF. Written as DNA, the CDR3 is TGTGCCAGCAGCTTAAGGACAGGGCTAGGGAATGAGCAGTTCTTC.

The J gene is TRBJ1-2, the V gene TRBV28; TRBD1 might be the D (6 bases). The ends were cut back, 5 bases at V and 2 bases at J, with 15 bases in the middle. Germline V gives CDR1 MDHEN, CDR2 SYDVKM. The CDR3 totals 15 residues. The CDR3 spells CASSTRGGRNYGYTF. CDR3 coding DNA: TGTGCCAGCAGTACCCGGGGGGGCAGGAACTATGGCTACACCTTC.

The chain recombines TRBV5-6 with TRBJ1-4; D ambiguous. Between the trimmed V and J ends, which lost 3 bases and 5 bases, there was a span of 8 bases. CDR1 and CDR2 (germline): SGHDT, YYEEEE. This CDR3 spans 13 amino acids. CDR3 in DNA: TGTGCCAGCAGCTCCGCGCGGAATGAAAAACTGTTTTTT. Encoded protein: CASSSARNEKLFF.

The chain links TRBV2 to TRBJ2-1, with 12 bases that match TRBD2. V was pared by 8 bases and J by 5 bases, with 7 bases of the junction left unmatched. The CDR3 runs 15 residues. Germline CDR1 is SNHLY and CDR2 is FYNNEI. The CDR3 nucleotides read TGTGCCAGCGCAAGACTAGCGGGAGAAAACAATGAGCAGTTCTTC. Residues: CASARLAGENNEQFF.

The chain carries TRBV6-5 and TRBJ2-7; D is unclear. The V gene's germline CDR1 is MNHEY and CDR2 SVGAGI. The CDR3 extends over 13 amino acids. V was pared by 7 bases and J by 0 bases, with 10 bases between. The CDR3 here is CASIPPGSYEQYF. The CDR3 DNA is TGTGCCAGCATTCCTCCCGGCTCCTACGAGCAGTACTTC.

The chain links TRBV29-1 to TRBJ2-7, with 7 bases matching TRBD1. The V segment lost 3 bases and the J segment 5 bases; nucleotides outside the gene matches: 16. In germline, CDR1 is SQVTM, CDR2 ANQGSEA. This CDR3 region has 16 residues. The CDR3 here is CSVETSTSYRGHEQYF. DNA of the CDR3: TGCAGCGTTGAGACCTCCACCTCCTACAGGGGCCACGAGCAGTACTTC.

The chain recombines TRBV2 with TRBJ1-2, with 8 bases fitting TRBD1. Germline CDR1 and CDR2: SNHLY and FYNNEI. With 6 bases clipped from V and 4 bases from J, the junction kept 7 bases outside the gene matches. CDR3 length equals 14 residues. This CDR3 reads CASRRQGQAYGYTF. CDR3 sequence (DNA): TGTGCCAGCAGGAGACAGGGGCAGGCCTATGGCTACACCTTC.

This chain uses TRBV3-1 (or the pseudogene TRBV3-2) with TRBJ2-2; perhaps TRBD1 as D (5 bases). Germline V gene lookup returns CDR1 LGHDT and CDR2 YNNKEL (reference sequence). V was cut by 2 bases and J by 8 bases, with 12 bases left in between. The CDR3 runs 14 residues. CDR3 in amino acids: CASSQTGIGGELFF. DNA for the CDR3: TGTGCCAGCAGCCAAACAGGAATCGGAGGGGAGCTGTTTTTT.

The gene calls are TRBV21-1 and TRBJ2-1; TRBD1 is the table's D call, not checked against the DNA. TRBV21-1 is marked as a pseudogene. The CDR3 spans 16 residues. The CDR3: CASSKGITGIRNEQFF. CDR3 DNA sequence: TGTGCCAGCAGCAAAGGGATTACAGGGATCAGGAATGAGCAGTTCTTC.

This chain uses TRBV11-2 with TRBJ2-3; D may be TRBD1 (6 bases). V lost 5 bases to trimming and J lost 3 bases, with 9 bases between them. Germline assignment: CDR1 SGHAT and CDR2 FQNNGV. This CDR3 region has 13 residues. The CDR3 DNA reads TGTGCCAGCAGCGATGACAGGACAGATACGCAGTATTTT. This sequence encodes CASSDDRTDTQYF.

This sequence joins TRBV4-1 and TRBJ2-7; perhaps TRBD2 as D (5 bases). Germline loops: CDR1 MGHRA, CDR2 YSYEKL. This CDR3 comprises 16 residues. Trimming pared 0 bases from V and 6 bases from J, leaving 18 bases between. The CDR3 DNA reads TGCGCCAGCAGCCAAGAACCGAGGACCCGGCGGGCCGAGCAGTACTTC. The encoded protein is CASSQEPRTRRAEQYF.

This chain joins TRBV4-3 and TRBJ1-1, with no clear D. The CDR3 has 15 amino acids. Germline V gene sequence: CDR1 LGHNA, CDR2 YSLEER. V was clipped by 1 base and J by 5 bases, with 14 bases between them. CDR3 nucleotides: TGCGCCAGCAGCCAAGTGAGGGTGCTTGGAACTGAAGCTTTCTTT. Its protein is CASSQVRVLGTEAFF.

The chain joins TRBV25-1 to TRBJ1-1; D is undetermined. CDR1 is MGHDK, CDR2 SYGVNS, per germline. V lost 5 bases, J lost 5 bases, and 15 bases lay in between. CDR3 length: 14 residues. Here the CDR3 reads CASSFRLGETEAFF. The CDR3 nucleotides are TGTGCCAGCAGTTTCCGTTTGGGAGAAACTGAAGCTTTCTTT.

The V and J genes are TRBV7-8 and TRBJ2-1; the match to TRBD1 covers 9 bases. J was trimmed by 5 bases and V by 4 bases; bases with no gene match: 0. The CDR3 consists of 13 residues. Germline values: CDR1 SGHVS, CDR2 FQNEAQ. This chain's CDR3 is CASSWDRDNEQFF. The CDR3 DNA sequence: TGTGCCAGCAGCTGGGACAGGGACAATGAGCAGTTCTTC.

This rearrangement joins TRBV5-1 to TRBJ2-7; TRBD2 matches 9 bases. Germline V gives CDR1 SGHRS, CDR2 YFSETQ. This CDR3 is 15 amino acids long. V lost 4 bases and J lost 7; bases outside the gene matches: 12. CDR3 sequence reads: CASSGTGTSLEEQYF. CDR3 in DNA: TGCGCCAGCAGCGGAACCGGGACTAGCCTAGAGGAGCAGTACTTC.

This chain connects TRBV11-2 to TRBJ1-6, with D perhaps matching TRBD1 (6 bases). The CDR3 is 14 residues long. Germline V CDR1 and CDR2: SGHAT, FQNNGV. V lost 5 bases, J lost 7 bases, and 12 bases lay in between. CDR3 sequence: CASSLWTENSPLHF. The DNA of the CDR3 is TGTGCCAGCAGCCTATGGACAGAGAATTCACCCCTCCACTTT.

V and J are TRBV29-1 and TRBJ2-1; 7 nucleotides align to TRBD2. This CDR3 comprises 13 residues. The J segment lost 5 bases and the V segment lost 7 bases, leaving 8 bases of the junction unmatched. Germline CDR1 SQVTM, CDR2 ANQGSEA. The CDR3 DNA reads as TGCAGCGCCCTCCTAGCGGAGAACAATGAGCAGTTCTTC. As protein: CSALLAENNEQFF.

The chain uses TRBV7-2 and TRBJ2-3; a weak D match, TRBD2 (6 bases). Germline values: CDR1 SGHTA, CDR2 FQGNSA. The CDR3 is 16 residues long. The V and J ends lost 1 base and 1 base respectively, with 12 bases between them. The CDR3 is CASSLGGRTGTDTQYF. CDR3 nucleotides: TGTGCCAGCAGCTTAGGGGGGAGGACGGGCACAGATACGCAGTATTTT.

This clone has only a few counts. The chain combines TRBV30 with TRBJ2-3, with 13 bases matching TRBD2. Trimming took 8 bases from V and 7 from J; bases not matched to a gene: 21. Germline lookup yields CDR1 GTSNPN and CDR2 SVGIG (reference sequence). CDR3 length equals 18 residues. The CDR3 reads CALLQRLAGGSQRNTQYF. DNA of the CDR3: TGTGCCCTGCTGCAGAGACTAGCGGGAGGCTCACAAAGAAATACGCAGTATTTT.